This TCR beta chain was found in a study of human T cells and chemical hapten exposure. Time point given: patch test 3, about 24 weeks after DPC sensitization. Stated treatment: therapeutic diphenylcyclopropenone sensitization with weekly scalp DPC. Within the library, unique molecular identifiers were attached to each individual cDNA molecule. Using its own MiXCR run on the RACE reads, TCRdb lists one record per CDR3 protein. Of 55,000 to 75,000 distinct CDR3 sequences detected, around 11% appear once; the ten largest clones hold about 2.4%. This clonotype was counted at least ten times. Trimming at V came to 5 bases and at J to 3 bases, leaving 4 bases not matched to a gene. This CDR3 is 15 amino acids long. The germline V gene encodes CDR1 SGHAT and CDR2 FQDESV (reference sequence).

Sequencing used whole blood, obtained in connection with sensitization to the hapten diphenylcyclopropenone (DPC). The rearrangement joins TRBV11-1 to TRBJ2-5; TRBD2 matches at 12 bases. The clonotype originates from a man aged 25-45 years with alopecia areata. Some clones in this sample may be carry-over from other donors' samples. CDR3 nucleotide sequence: TGTGCCAGCAGCACTCGACTAGCGGGGGAAGAGACCCAGTACTTC. Protein sequence: CASSTRLAGEETQYF.